This passage covers 14 T cell receptor beta chains from one sample sequenced in a study of tumor and adjacent non-tumor tissue in lung cancer. RNA was extracted from bulk tissue without any cell sorting. More than 3 cm separated this lung sample from the edge of the tumor. The library came from three nested PCR rounds adapted from ARM-PCR protocols. In TCRdb, the multiplex PCR reads were re-called with MiXCR into one record per CDR3 protein. Seen here are some 80,000 distinct CDR3 sequences, roughly 77% observed once, and the top ten hold about a fifth. Sequencing used distant non-tumor lung tissue. Receptor source: a woman aged 45-59 years with non-small cell lung cancer.

A remark on this clonotype: Possible read error: a much larger clone is one base away. This CDR3 is missing its conserved last phenylalanine or tryptophan, likely due to a read error. The chain has TRBV28 and TRBJ1-1; D perhaps matches TRBD1 (6 bases). The CDR3 extends over 18 amino acids. Germline loops: CDR1 MDHEN, CDR2 SYDVKM. Between the trimmed V and J ends, which lost 6 bases and 5 bases, there was a span of 28 bases. The CDR3 nucleotides are TGTGCCAGCAGCCCCTCGAAGGGTCTGGGGGCATTCGATACTGAAGCTTTCTTA. It specifies CASSPSKGLGAFDTEAFL.

Comments on this clonotype: This could be a read error, since a much larger clone is one nucleotide away. The chain carries TRBV5-4 and TRBJ2-7; tentatively, D is TRBD2 (5 bases). CDR1 SGHNT and CDR2 YYREEE come from the germline V gene (reference sequence). The length of the CDR3 is 15 residues. This CDR3 is CASSLIEDRAYERHF. The CDR3 DNA follows: TGTGCCAGCAGCTTAATCGAGGACCGGGCCTACGAGCGGCACTTC.

This clonotype appeared many times. This may arise from a read error, as a much more abundant clone is one base away. V gene TRBV29-1 combines with J gene TRBJ2-7, with D possibly TRBD2 on 5 matching bases. The CDR3 is 12 residues long. Between the trimmed V and J ends, which lost 6 bases and 6 bases, there was a span of 15 bases. Germline V gene sequence: CDR1 SQVTM, CDR2 ANQGSEA. CDR3 nucleotide sequence: TGCAGCGTAAAACGGGAAACGAGCGAGCAGTACTTC. It encodes CSVKRETSEQYF.

Note on this clonotype: The CDR3 does not end in the conserved phenylalanine or tryptophan, so this is likely a read error. The rearrangement uses TRBV6-6 and TRBJ2-7; D possibly corresponds to TRBD2 (5 bases). This CDR3 is 13 amino acids long. The germline V gene encodes CDR1 MNHNY and CDR2 SVGAGI (reference sequence). In nucleotides, the CDR3 is TGTGCCAGCAATTACTCCGGGGACTACGAGCAGTACTCC. This sequence encodes CASNYSGDYEQYS.

This clonotype was seen just once. The J gene is TRBJ2-7, the V gene TRBV28; D tentatively fits TRBD1 or TRBD2 (5 bases each). CDR1 is MDHEN and CDR2 is SYDVKM in the germline V gene. V lost 3 bases and J lost 6, with 15 bases in between. The length of the CDR3 is 14 residues. CDR3 residues: CASSLSRGGREQYF. In DNA form, the CDR3 reads TGTGCCAGCAGTTTGTCGAGGGGCGGACGCGAGCAGTACTTC.

Concerning this clonotype: Germline and junction disagree at one end, which may indicate a read error. The rearrangement links TRBV6-5 to TRBJ2-7; D not certain. Germline V gene lookup returns CDR1 MNHEY and CDR2 SVGAGI. The CDR3 length is 11 residues. The CDR3 loop reads CASSTTYEPYF. Here the CDR3 DNA reads TGTGCCAGTAGTACCACTTACGAGCCGTACTTC.

As to this clonotype: No conserved phenylalanine or tryptophan ends this CDR3, so it is likely a read error. The chain combines TRBV29-1 with TRBJ2-7, with D possibly matching TRBD2 (5 bases). CDR3 length: 14 residues. Trimming removed 8 bases at V and 9 bases at J, with 26 bases between. Germline V gene sequence: CDR1 SQVTM, CDR2 ANQGSEA. The CDR3 DNA reads TGCAGCTTCATCAGCGTGAGGGCAATCCACGTGCAGTACTTA. The encoded protein is CSFISVRAIHVQYL.

This clonotype appeared many times. In nucleotides, the CDR3 is TGTGCCAGCAGCCAAGTTCTAGGGGATCGAGAGACCCAGTACTTC. Protein: CASSQVLGDRETQYF. This rearrangement joins TRBV14 to TRBJ2-5, with D maybe TRBD1 (5 bases). Trimming shortened V by 1 base and J by 4 bases, and 13 bases separated the two germline ends. The CDR3 spans 15 residues. Germline V lookup: CDR1 SGHDN, CDR2 FVKESK. Together with reference TRBV14 and TRBJ2-5, the CDR3 gives the full variable domain: EAGVTQFPSHSVIEKGQTVTLRCDPISGHDNLYWYRRVMGKEIKFLLHFVKESKQDESGMPNNRFLAERTGGTYSTLKVQPAELEDSGVYFCASSQVLGDRETQYFGPGTRLLVL.

About this clonotype itself: Germline and junction disagree at one end, which may indicate a read error. The gene calls are TRBV11-2 and TRBJ1-6, with 7 positions matching TRBD1. This CDR3 is 14 amino acids long. In germline, CDR1 is SGHAT, CDR2 FQNNGV. This CDR3 is CAISSTGRGSPLHF. CDR3 coding DNA: TGTGCCATCAGCTCGACAGGGAGGGGGTCACCCCTCCACTTT.

This clonotype was recorded many times. This chain uses TRBV28 with TRBJ1-2; no definite D call. CDR3 length: 12 residues. Germline assignment: CDR1 MDHEN and CDR2 SYDVKM. The V gene lost 5 bases and the J gene lost 0 bases, with 4 bases spanning the gap. CDR3 bases: TGTGCCAGCAGTGTGGCTAACTATGGCTACACCTTC. This codes for CASSVANYGYTF.

In the case of this clonotype: A much larger clone differs from this one at a single base, so this may be a read error. The rearrangement uses TRBV20-1 and TRBJ2-7, with a possible D match to TRBD1 (6 bases). In germline, CDR1 is DFQATT, CDR2 SNEGSKA (reference sequence). This CDR3 has 17 residues. Trimming pared 3 bases from V and 5 bases from J, leaving 26 bases between. The CDR3 nucleotides are TGCAGTGCTAGTAATCTGTCACAGGGCCCCGGGGCCCACGAGCAGTACTTC. It specifies CSASNLSQGPGAHEQYF.

This clonotype was detected only a few times. A much bigger clone sits one base away, suggesting this may be a read error. CDR3 sequence: CSAKGAISGANILTF. For the CDR3, the DNA is TGCAGTGCCAAGGGTGCAATCTCCGGGGCCAACATCCTGACTTTC. V gene TRBV20-1 combines with J gene TRBJ2-6; D is possibly TRBD1 or TRBD2 (5 bases each). The germline V gene encodes CDR1 DFQATT and CDR2 SNEGSKA (reference sequence). The CDR3 is 15 amino acids.

Details on this clonotype: Germline is not matched at one junction end, which may reflect a read error. CDR3 bases: TGTGCCGGCAGTTTATTGGGTGACAGGGGGCGCGGTGATCAGTTCTTC. It is translated as CAGSLLGDRGRGDQFF. J is TRBJ2-1 and V is TRBV28, with 10 bases aligning to TRBD1. The germline CDR1 and CDR2 sequences are MDHEN and SYDVKM. CDR3 length: 16 residues. The variable domain in full, with the rest retrieved from reference TRBV28 and TRBJ2-1, is DVKVTQSSRYLVKRTGEKVFLECVQDMDHENMFWYRQDPGLGLRLIYFSYDVKMKEKGDIPEGYSVSREKKERFSLILESASTNQTSMYLCAGSLLGDRGRGDQFFGPGTRLTVL.

Turning to this clonotype: Lacking the conserved final phenylalanine or tryptophan, this CDR3 likely reflects a read error. Because the CDR3's place on the DNA is in doubt, the DNA is left out and the CDR3 is given as listed by TCRdb. This rearrangement joins TRBV28 to TRBJ2-2. The CDR3 numbers 14 amino acids, ends counted. In germline, CDR1 is MDHEN, CDR2 SYDVKM. CDR3: CASSYSVNTGELFL.